These 22 T cell receptor beta chains were sequenced from one sample in a study of cytomegalovirus exposure and HLA in healthy donors. PCR amplification relied on 60 Vbeta primers (plus 13 Jbeta primers). The protocol was immunoSEQ multiplex PCR, while the TCRdb copy is restricted to in-frame clones and leaves out a portion. Of around 100,000 clones in the sample, just under 70% were seen once. Sequenced input: PBMCs. These TCRs come from a man between 25 and 39 years old in good health and CMV-seropositive.

This chain links TRBV28 with TRBJ2-7; 10 bases align to TRBD2. The CDR3 totals 14 residues. Looked up from germline, CDR1 is MDHEN and CDR2 is SYDVKM. Trimming cost V 8 bases and J 5 bases; bases outside gene matches: 9. The DNA for the CDR3 is TGTGCCAGCGCAAACAGCGGGAGGGCTAACGAGCAGTACGTC. As protein: CASANSGRANEQYV.

The count of this clone is one. The chain carries TRBV9 and TRBJ2-3, with 14 bases matching TRBD2. CDR1 is SGDLS and CDR2 is YYNGEE in the germline V gene. Losses at the gene ends were 4 bases for V and 2 bases for J; bases not matched to a gene: 6. CDR3 length: 17 residues. CDR3 nucleotides: TGTGCCAGCAGCCCAGGACTAGCGGGGGGCATCACAGATACGCAGTATTTT. Its translation: CASSPGLAGGITDTQYF.

The CDR3: CASSRAPSSFQETQYF. The CDR3 region has the DNA TGTGCCAGCAGCCGCGCGCCTTCCTCTTTCCAAGAGACCCAGTACTTC. V is TRBV9 and J is TRBJ2-5; D call uncertain. This CDR3 spans 16 amino acids. Germline CDR1 reads SGDLS; CDR2 reads YYNGEE. The V gene lost 4 bases and the J gene lost 1 base, with 17 bases spanning the gap.

The J gene is TRBJ1-1, the V gene TRBV29-1, with D tentatively TRBD1 (5 bases). The CDR3 is 14 residues long. The germline CDR1 and CDR2 sequences are SQVTM and ANQGSEA. Trimming took 7 bases from V and 0 from J, leaving 15 bases between them. Written as DNA, the CDR3 is TGCAGCGCCTCAGGGATAGGGATGAACACTGAAGCTTTCTTT. Translated: CSASGIGMNTEAFF.

V gene TRBV11-3 combines with J gene TRBJ2-7, with 9 bases lining up with TRBD1. Unmatched junction bases numbered 4, after V lost 4 bases and J lost 3 bases. Germline loops: CDR1 SGHNT, CDR2 YENEEA. The length of the CDR3 is 14 residues. This chain's CDR3 is CASSSGTGFYEQYV. The CDR3 DNA follows: TGTGCCAGCAGCTCCGGGACAGGGTTCTACGAGCAGTACGTC.

This clone was picked up a small number of times. The V gene is TRBV5-1, the J gene TRBJ2-7; no firm D call. The CDR3 consists of 13 residues. CDR1 and CDR2 from the germline V gene are SGHRS and YFSETQ. With 6 bases removed from V and 0 bases from J, the gap between germline ends came to 10 bases. CDR3 loop: CASISDLSYEQYF. The DNA for the CDR3 is TGCGCCAGCATCAGCGACCTCTCCTACGAGCAGTACTTC.

V gene TRBV11-2 combines with J gene TRBJ1-3; D is possibly TRBD1 (5 bases). Trimming stripped 4 bases from V and 0 bases from J, with 10 bases between. This CDR3 comprises 15 residues. Germline CDR1 reads SGHAT; CDR2 reads FQNNGV. CDR3 nucleotide sequence: TGTGCCAGCAGCTCGACAGTTTACTCTGGAAACACCATATATTTT. It encodes CASSSTVYSGNTIYF.

The V and J genes are TRBV15 and TRBJ2-3; 14 bases fit TRBD2. The J segment lost 4 bases and the V segment lost 0 bases, leaving 12 bases of the junction unmatched. The germline V gene has CDR1 LNHNV and CDR2 YYDKDF (reference sequence). This CDR3 has 20 amino acids. This CDR3 reads CATSRDAGTSGRGPPDTQYF. DNA for the CDR3: TGTGCCACCAGCAGAGATGCCGGGACTAGCGGGAGAGGGCCTCCAGATACGCAGTATTTT.

This chain uses TRBV29-1 with TRBJ2-3, with a possible D match to TRBD2 (5 bases). Per the germline V gene, CDR1 is SQVTM and CDR2 is ANQGSEA. Trimming took 0 bases from V and 2 from J, leaving 18 bases between them. This CDR3 spans 17 amino acids. This CDR3 reads CSVEDVEGMAPTDTQYF. In DNA form, the CDR3 reads TGCAGCGTTGAAGATGTCGAGGGCATGGCCCCCACAGATACGCAGTATTTT.

This clone was detected once. The chain recombines TRBV4-3 with TRBJ2-2; 8 bases fit TRBD2. The trim removed 2 bases at V and 3 bases at J, leaving 8 bases unmatched. The CDR3 is 17 residues long. Per the germline V gene, CDR1 is LGHNA and CDR2 is YSLEER. The CDR3 coding sequence is TGCGCCAGCAGCCAAAGAACGGGGGGGAGATACACCGGGGAGCTGTTTTTT. Its translation is CASSQRTGGRYTGELFF.

The rearrangement joins TRBV6-1 to TRBJ2-6; TRBD2 might be the D (5 bases). Trimming cost V 3 bases and J 0 bases, with 9 bases left between them. Germline V gene sequence: CDR1 MNHNS, CDR2 SASEGT. The CDR3 extends over 16 amino acids. Here the CDR3 DNA reads TGTGCCAGCAGTGAGACTATTAGCTCTGGGGCCAACGTCCTGACTTTC. Its translation is CASSETISSGANVLTF.

The CDR3 nucleotides read TGTGCCAGCAGCCGGGACAACCAAGAGACCCAGTACTTC. It codes for CASSRDNQETQYF. The rearrangement links TRBV2 to TRBJ2-5; D might be TRBD1 (6 bases). This CDR3 comprises 13 residues. CDR1 and CDR2 (germline): SNHLY, FYNNEI. V was clipped by 6 bases and J by 0 bases, with 8 bases between them.

Only one count was recorded for this clone. Its ends do not fully match the called genes, so a read error is possible. The chain links TRBV18 to TRBJ2-2, with unresolved D. CDR1 and CDR2 (germline): KGHSH, LQKENI. The CDR3 covers 18 residues. The DNA for the CDR3 is TGTGCCAGCTCATCACCCCCCGGGTTGTTATCCCCCACCGGGGAGCTGTTTTTT. Translated: CASSSPPGLLSPTGELFF.

J is TRBJ2-2 and V is TRBV7-2; the match to TRBD2 covers 10 bases. In germline, CDR1 is SGHTA, CDR2 FQGNSA. V shed 6 bases, J shed 1 base, and the junction held 5 bases outside the gene matches. This CDR3 is 16 amino acids long. CDR3: CASRSTSGLNTGELFF. The CDR3 nucleotides are TGTGCCAGCAGATCGACTAGCGGGCTGAACACCGGGGAGCTGTTTTTT.

The chain couples TRBV2 to TRBJ1-2; D is uncertain. With 2 bases removed from V and 4 bases from J, the gap between germline ends came to 5 bases. The length of the CDR3 is 12 residues. CDR1 and CDR2 from the germline V gene are SNHLY and FYNNEI. Here the CDR3 reads CASSESSYGYTF. The DNA of the CDR3 is TGTGCCAGCAGTGAATCCTCCTATGGCTACACCTTC. Full variable domain (rest looked up from reference TRBV2 and TRBJ1-2): EPEVTQTPSHQVTQMGQEVILRCVPISNHLYFYWYRQILGQKVEFLVSFYNNEISEKSEIFDDQFSVERPDGSNFTLKIRSTKLEDSAMYFCASSESSYGYTFGSGTRLTVV.

J is TRBJ1-2 and V is TRBV6-5, with 8 bases matching TRBD1. Germline V gene sequence: CDR1 MNHEY, CDR2 SVGAGI. Losses at the gene ends were 2 bases for V and 8 bases for J; bases not matched to a gene: 10. The CDR3 is made up of 15 amino acids. Here the CDR3 DNA reads TGTGCCAGCAGTTACGGTCAGGGGGCACATCGGGGCTACACCTTC. Protein product: CASSYGQGAHRGYTF.

This clone has a handful of counts. The V and J genes are TRBV18 and TRBJ1-1, with TRBD1 as a possible D gene (6 bases). Germline lookup yields CDR1 KGHSH and CDR2 LQKENI. Trimming took 8 bases from V and 8 from J, leaving 39 bases between them. The CDR3 is made up of 20 amino acids. CDR3 sequence (DNA): TGTGCCAGCCCCTCGGGGCAGGGGCAAGGAGATGGTACTGAAGTAAGAGAAGCTTTCTTT. As protein: CASPSGQGQGDGTEVREAFF.

The sample holds a few counts of this clone. This chain uses TRBV29-1 with TRBJ1-2; 7 bases are shared with TRBD1. The V and J ends lost 5 bases and 5 bases, in that order; junction bases with no gene match: 8. The CDR3 runs 13 residues. Germline assignment: CDR1 SQVTM and CDR2 ANQGSEA. CDR3 nucleotides: TGCAGCGTTAAAACAGGGGCTTTATATGGCTACACCTTC. Encoded protein: CSVKTGALYGYTF. Together with reference TRBV29-1 and TRBJ1-2, the CDR3 gives the full variable domain: SAVISQKPSRDICQRGTSLTIQCQVDSQVTMMFWYRQQPGQSLTLIATANQGSEATYESGFVIDKFPISRPNLTFSTLTVSNMSPEDSSIYLCSVKTGALYGYTFGSGTRLTVV.

V usage is TRBV29-1 and J usage is TRBJ1-3; D gene ambiguous. The CDR3 extends over 16 amino acids. V was pared by 4 bases and J by 0 bases, with 16 bases between. The germline V gene has CDR1 SQVTM and CDR2 ANQGSEA. CDR3 protein: CSVVEQEARSGNTIYF. DNA for the CDR3: TGCAGCGTTGTGGAGCAGGAGGCCCGCTCTGGAAACACCATATATTTT.

J is TRBJ1-1 and V is TRBV27; 7 nucleotides agree with TRBD1. Losses at the gene ends were 1 base for V and 10 bases for J; bases not matched to a gene: 6. Looked up from germline, CDR1 is MNHEY and CDR2 is SMNVEV (reference sequence). The CDR3 is 13 amino acids. The CDR3 reads CASSLWTGGGAFF. The CDR3 DNA sequence: TGTGCCAGCAGTTTATGGACAGGAGGGGGAGCTTTCTTT.

This clone showed up just once. The CDR3: CASSPRRGLDTEAFF. The CDR3, as DNA: TGTGCCAGCAGTCCACGCAGGGGGCTTGACACTGAAGCTTTCTTT. V is TRBV27 and J is TRBJ1-1; 8 bases map to TRBD1. Germline lookup yields CDR1 MNHEY and CDR2 SMNVEV (reference sequence). The CDR3 runs 15 residues. Germline trimming cut 5 bases from V and 3 bases from J; bases unmatched to any gene: 8.

The chain employs TRBV9 and TRBJ1-3; 7 bases fit TRBD1. V shed 0 bases and J 0 bases; nucleotides not matched to a gene: 0. CDR1 SGDLS and CDR2 YYNGEE come from the germline V gene. This CDR3 is 15 amino acids long. This chain's CDR3 is CASSVGTGSGNTIYF. In DNA, the CDR3 is TGTGCCAGCAGCGTAGGGACAGGCTCTGGAAACACCATATATTTT.